The 27 T cell receptor beta chains below were found in one sample sequenced in a study of CD8 T cells in Susac syndrome. The RNA, roughly 0.5 to 1 ug, was put through reverse transcription using random hexamers. TCRdb recomputed calls from the immunoSEQ multiplex PCR reads with MiXCR, one row per CDR3 protein. Here the sample spans 90,000 or so distinct CDR3 sequences, over 85% being singletons. Sequenced input: CD8+ T cells from PBMCs. Receptor source: a human donor in good health.

This clonotype was seen once. The chain joins TRBV27 to TRBJ2-7, with 9 bases that match TRBD1. The trim removed 4 bases at V and 3 bases at J, leaving 7 bases unmatched. Germline V lookup: CDR1 MNHEY, CDR2 SMNVEV (reference sequence). The CDR3 spans 15 residues. This chain's CDR3 is CASSSPGQGHYEQYF. The CDR3 DNA reads TGTGCCAGCAGTTCCCCGGGACAGGGCCACTACGAGCAGTACTTC.

This chain connects TRBV5-6 to TRBJ2-6; unclear D gene. Germline lookup yields CDR1 SGHDT and CDR2 YYEEEE. The CDR3 has 14 residues. Trimming cost V 4 bases and J 2 bases, with 7 bases left between them. The CDR3 spells CASSHVTGANVLTF. CDR3 bases: TGTGCCAGCAGCCATGTAACTGGGGCCAACGTCCTGACTTTC. Full variable domain (remainder filled in from reference TRBV5-6 and TRBJ2-6): DAGVTQSPTHLIKTRGQQVTLRCSPKSGHDTVSWYQQALGQGPQFIFQYYEEEERQRGNFPDRFSGHQFPNYSSELNVNALLLGDSALYLCASSHVTGANVLTFGAGSRLTVL.

The chain carries TRBV3-1 and TRBJ2-3; TRBD1 is a possible D gene (6 bases). Germline V CDR1 and CDR2: LGHDT, YNNKEL (reference sequence). The CDR3 loop spans 19 amino acids. The V gene lost 1 base and the J gene lost 4 bases, with 24 bases spanning the gap. CDR3 in DNA: TGTGCCAGCAGCCAAGTGTACGCTTGGGAGACAGGTAACGCAGATACGCAGTATTTT. Amino acids: CASSQVYAWETGNADTQYF.

V usage is TRBV7-3 and J usage is TRBJ2-3, with D tentatively TRBD2 (6 bases). V lost 4 bases to trimming and J lost 6 bases, with 11 bases between them. Germline CDR1 reads SGHTA; CDR2 reads FQGTGA. This CDR3 contains 13 residues. CDR3 nucleotides: TGTGCCAGCAGCTCCGGGAGCCTCGATACGCAGTATTTT. This encodes CASSSGSLDTQYF.

The chain recombines TRBV19 with TRBJ2-2; D not certain. Trimming took off 9 bases at V and 3 bases at J, with 8 bases between the two ends. The CDR3 contains 12 residues. Looked up from germline, CDR1 is LNHDA and CDR2 is SQIVND (reference sequence). The CDR3 region has the DNA TGTGCCAGCACTACGGACACCGGGGAGCTGTTTTTT. It specifies CASTTDTGELFF.

The rearrangement uses TRBV4-1 and TRBJ2-7; TRBD1 is a possible D gene (6 bases). Germline CDR1 and CDR2: MGHRA and YSYEKL. The length of the CDR3 is 13 residues. V gave up 5 bases and J gave up 5 bases, with 13 bases separating them. DNA of the CDR3: TGCGCCAGCAGCGAGCAGGGGTCCGACGAGCAGTACTTC. It specifies CASSEQGSDEQYF.

This chain joins TRBV4-2 and TRBJ2-5, with TRBD2 matching 15 bases. CDR3 length equals 16 residues. With V trimmed by 1 base and J by 4 bases, 1 base remained unmatched. Germline CDR1 reads LGHNA; CDR2 reads YNFKEQ. The CDR3 DNA reads TGTGCCAGCAGCCAAGGGACTAGCGGGGGGGCAGAGACCCAGTACTTC. Protein product: CASSQGTSGGAETQYF.

The chain uses TRBV20-1 and TRBJ1-2; 10 bases agree with TRBD1. In germline, CDR1 is DFQATT, CDR2 SNEGSKA (reference sequence). The CDR3 has 13 residues. V trimming: 6 bases; J trimming: 7 bases; junction bases outside the gene matches: 8. CDR3 DNA: TGCAGTGCGGCCTGGACAGGGGGAGGTGGCTACACCTTC. Translated: CSAAWTGGGGYTF.

The chain uses TRBV2 and TRBJ2-1, with 8 bases lining up with TRBD2. J was trimmed by 4 bases and V by 2 bases; bases with no gene match: 1. The CDR3 spans 14 residues. CDR1 is SNHLY, CDR2 FYNNEI, per germline. This chain's CDR3 is CASSERGGYNEQFF. The CDR3 coding sequence is TGTGCCAGCAGTGAACGGGGGGGTTACAATGAGCAGTTCTTC.

The rearrangement links TRBV2 to TRBJ1-6, with a possible D match to TRBD1 (6 bases). Germline V CDR1 and CDR2: SNHLY, FYNNEI. The CDR3 sequence is 16 residues long. Trimming took off 3 bases at V and 2 bases at J, with 11 bases between the two ends. CDR3 amino acids: CASSDRGRTYNSPLHF. CDR3 DNA: TGTGCCAGCAGTGACAGGGGTCGGACCTATAATTCACCCCTCCACTTT.

The rearrangement joins TRBV12-3 or TRBV12-4 to TRBJ2-1; maybe TRBD2 (6 bases). This CDR3 is 15 amino acids long. V shed 2 bases and J shed 4 bases, with 12 bases lying between them. The CDR3 region is CASSLPGGLYNEQFF. DNA for the CDR3: TGTGCCAGCAGTTTACCAGGAGGGTTATACAATGAGCAGTTCTTC.

The chain couples TRBV29-1 to TRBJ1-3; tentative D call: TRBD1 (5 bases). Between the trimmed V and J ends, which lost 2 bases and 1 base, there was a span of 9 bases. The CDR3 contains 14 residues. The germline CDR1 and CDR2 sequences are SQVTM and ANQGSEA. The CDR3 sequence: CSVETGGSGNTIYF. The CDR3 DNA reads as TGCAGCGTTGAAACGGGGGGGTCTGGAAACACCATATATTTT.

This clonotype was found once. This chain's CDR3 is CASSLSSGGPPRTDTQYF. In DNA form, the CDR3 reads TGTGCCAGCAGCTTATCCTCGGGGGGGCCCCCCCGCACAGATACGCAGTATTTT. V gene TRBV7-9 combines with J gene TRBJ2-3; 8 nucleotides match TRBD2. Germline-derived CDR1 and CDR2 are SEHNR and FQNEAQ (reference sequence). This CDR3 is 18 amino acids long. V dropped 2 bases and J dropped 1; count of bases not matched to a gene: 11.

The rearrangement joins TRBV3-1 to TRBJ2-7; D gene unclear. CDR1 is LGHDT and CDR2 is YNNKEL in the germline V gene (reference sequence). This CDR3 region has 15 residues. Trimming removed 0 bases at V and 2 bases at J, with 11 bases between. DNA of the CDR3: TGTGCCAGCAGCCAAGATCCCGACACCGCCTACGAGCAGTACTTC. Translating it yields CASSQDPDTAYEQYF.

The chain couples TRBV19 to TRBJ1-5; D is perhaps TRBD1 (5 bases). Germline values: CDR1 LNHDA, CDR2 SQIVND (reference sequence). This CDR3 comprises 14 residues. V shed 7 bases and J shed 3 bases, with 13 bases lying between them. In nucleotides, the CDR3 is TGTGCCAGTACCTGGGACCACCTCAATCAGCCCCAGCATTTT. Translated, it gives CASTWDHLNQPQHF.

This clonotype was seen a few times. The chain links TRBV4-1 to TRBJ2-4; 8 nucleotides match TRBD1. The trim removed 1 base at V and 4 bases at J, leaving 6 bases unmatched. The V gene's germline CDR1 is MGHRA and CDR2 YSYEKL. The CDR3 runs 16 residues. The CDR3 sequence is CASSQAPDRVKNIQYF. The CDR3 DNA sequence: TGCGCCAGCAGCCAAGCCCCGGACAGGGTTAAAAACATTCAGTACTTC.

This clonotype has a single count. The chain joins TRBV7-9 to TRBJ1-2; D ambiguous. The CDR3 runs 11 residues. Germline loops: CDR1 SEHNR, CDR2 FQNEAQ (reference sequence). Trimming removed 5 bases at V and 11 bases at J, with 12 bases between. Here the CDR3 reads CASSQAQAYTF. Written as DNA, the CDR3 is TGTGCCAGCAGCCAGGCGCAGGCTTACACCTTC. Full variable domain (rest looked up from reference TRBV7-9 and TRBJ1-2): DTGVSQNPRHKITKRGQNVTFRCDPISEHNRLYWYRQTLGQGPEFLTYFQNEAQLEKSRLLSDRFSAERPKGSFSTLEIQRTEQGDSAMYLCASSQAQAYTFGSGTRLTVV.

V gene TRBV10-3 combines with J gene TRBJ2-3; 7 bases are a match to TRBD1. This CDR3 spans 16 amino acids. V was clipped by 0 bases and J by 4 bases; unmatched bases: 7. From germline, CDR1 is ENHRY and CDR2 SYGVKD. For the CDR3, the DNA is TGTGCCATCAGTGAGTCGAGGGGGCTAGGGCCAGATACGCAGTATTTT. This codes for CAISESRGLGPDTQYF.

The chain employs TRBV4-1 and TRBJ1-2; possibly TRBD1 for D (6 bases). The CDR3 is 16 residues long. Germline CDR1 and CDR2: MGHRA and YSYEKL. V was cut by 3 bases and J by 4 bases, with 18 bases left in between. The CDR3 coding sequence is TGCGCCAGCAGCCAGCTAACCCTACGAGGGGGCTATGGCTACACCTTC. Translating it yields CASSQLTLRGGYGYTF.

The genes are TRBV7-6 and TRBJ1-2; D call uncertain. In germline, CDR1 is SGHVS, CDR2 FNYEAQ. V was cut by 3 bases and J by 8 bases, with 16 bases left in between. The CDR3 is made up of 14 amino acids. The DNA of the CDR3 is TGTGCCAGCAGCTTGTCGGGTGCCCTTTGGGGCTACACCTTC. It encodes CASSLSGALWGYTF.

V and J are TRBV20-1 and TRBJ1-1; D is perhaps TRBD1 (5 bases). The ends were cut back, 3 bases at V and 4 bases at J, with 15 bases in the middle. Germline V lookup: CDR1 DFQATT, CDR2 SNEGSKA (reference sequence). The CDR3 extends over 14 amino acids. CDR3: CSASHGDGGTEAFF. CDR3 bases: TGCAGTGCTAGCCATGGTGACGGGGGCACTGAAGCTTTCTTT.

V gene TRBV3-1 combines with J gene TRBJ2-7, with 8 bases identical to TRBD2. The CDR3 spans 14 residues. V trimming: 4 bases; J trimming: 5 bases; junction bases outside the gene matches: 7. Germline CDR1 LGHDT, CDR2 YNNKEL (reference sequence). Here the CDR3 reads CASSRESGGDEQYF. The DNA for the CDR3 is TGTGCCAGCAGCCGCGAAAGCGGGGGCGACGAGCAGTACTTC.

The chain uses TRBV9 and TRBJ2-3; maybe TRBD2 (6 bases). Per the germline V gene, CDR1 is SGDLS and CDR2 is YYNGEE. V lost 0 bases and J 6 bases, leaving 14 bases between the germline ends. The CDR3 sequence is 15 residues long. DNA for the CDR3: TGTGCCAGCAGCGTAGCTCTCGGGGGTGGGGATACGCAGTATTTT. This codes for CASSVALGGGDTQYF.

This chain connects TRBV14 to TRBJ1-5; D gene ambiguous. Between the trimmed V and J ends, which lost 0 bases and 5 bases, there was a span of 5 bases. The CDR3 totals 13 residues. Germline V lookup: CDR1 SGHDN, CDR2 FVKESK. The CDR3 coding sequence is TGTGCCAGCAGCCAAGAGGCAGATCAGCCCCAGCATTTT. This codes for CASSQEADQPQHF.

The chain joins TRBV11-2 to TRBJ1-1; D might be TRBD1 (6 bases). The CDR3 is 15 residues long. V dropped 0 bases and J dropped 5 bases, with 13 bases sitting between them. Looked up from germline, CDR1 is SGHAT and CDR2 is FQNNGV. CDR3 DNA: TGTGCCAGCAGCTTAGAGGCAGGGGTAGCAACTGAAGCTTTCTTT. Translated, it gives CASSLEAGVATEAFF.

This clonotype has just one count. J is TRBJ2-1 and V is TRBV29-1, with D perhaps TRBD1 or TRBD2 (5 bases each). Trimming took 6 bases from V and 0 from J, leaving 12 bases between them. Germline loops: CDR1 SQVTM, CDR2 ANQGSEA. The CDR3 is made up of 14 amino acids. CDR3 coding DNA: TGCAGCGTGACGACTGGGACCTCCTACAATGAGCAGTTCTTC. Translation: CSVTTGTSYNEQFF.

In DNA form, the CDR3 reads TGTGCCAGCAGCCAAGATCTGCTCCGACTCACAGATACGCAGTATTTT. This sequence encodes CASSQDLLRLTDTQYF. The chain employs TRBV3-1 and TRBJ2-3, with no clear D. The CDR3 spans 16 residues. V shed 0 bases and J shed 2 bases, with 12 bases lying between them. The germline CDR1 and CDR2 sequences are LGHDT and YNNKEL (reference sequence).